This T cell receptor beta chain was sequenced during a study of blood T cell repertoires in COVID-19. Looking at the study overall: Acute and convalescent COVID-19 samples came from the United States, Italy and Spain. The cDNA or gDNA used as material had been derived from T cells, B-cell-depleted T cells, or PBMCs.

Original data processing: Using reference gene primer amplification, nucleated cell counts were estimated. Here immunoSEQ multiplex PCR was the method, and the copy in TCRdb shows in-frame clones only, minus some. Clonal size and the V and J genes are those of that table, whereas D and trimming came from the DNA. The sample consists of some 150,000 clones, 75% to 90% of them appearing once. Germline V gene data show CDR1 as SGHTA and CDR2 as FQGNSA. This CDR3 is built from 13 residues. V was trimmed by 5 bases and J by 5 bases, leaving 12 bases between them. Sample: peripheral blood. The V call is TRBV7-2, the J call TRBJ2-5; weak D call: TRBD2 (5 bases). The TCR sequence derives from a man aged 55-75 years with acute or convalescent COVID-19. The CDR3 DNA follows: TGTGCCAGCAGCAGGGATCGCGGGGAGACCCAGTACTTC. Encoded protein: CASSRDRGETQYF.